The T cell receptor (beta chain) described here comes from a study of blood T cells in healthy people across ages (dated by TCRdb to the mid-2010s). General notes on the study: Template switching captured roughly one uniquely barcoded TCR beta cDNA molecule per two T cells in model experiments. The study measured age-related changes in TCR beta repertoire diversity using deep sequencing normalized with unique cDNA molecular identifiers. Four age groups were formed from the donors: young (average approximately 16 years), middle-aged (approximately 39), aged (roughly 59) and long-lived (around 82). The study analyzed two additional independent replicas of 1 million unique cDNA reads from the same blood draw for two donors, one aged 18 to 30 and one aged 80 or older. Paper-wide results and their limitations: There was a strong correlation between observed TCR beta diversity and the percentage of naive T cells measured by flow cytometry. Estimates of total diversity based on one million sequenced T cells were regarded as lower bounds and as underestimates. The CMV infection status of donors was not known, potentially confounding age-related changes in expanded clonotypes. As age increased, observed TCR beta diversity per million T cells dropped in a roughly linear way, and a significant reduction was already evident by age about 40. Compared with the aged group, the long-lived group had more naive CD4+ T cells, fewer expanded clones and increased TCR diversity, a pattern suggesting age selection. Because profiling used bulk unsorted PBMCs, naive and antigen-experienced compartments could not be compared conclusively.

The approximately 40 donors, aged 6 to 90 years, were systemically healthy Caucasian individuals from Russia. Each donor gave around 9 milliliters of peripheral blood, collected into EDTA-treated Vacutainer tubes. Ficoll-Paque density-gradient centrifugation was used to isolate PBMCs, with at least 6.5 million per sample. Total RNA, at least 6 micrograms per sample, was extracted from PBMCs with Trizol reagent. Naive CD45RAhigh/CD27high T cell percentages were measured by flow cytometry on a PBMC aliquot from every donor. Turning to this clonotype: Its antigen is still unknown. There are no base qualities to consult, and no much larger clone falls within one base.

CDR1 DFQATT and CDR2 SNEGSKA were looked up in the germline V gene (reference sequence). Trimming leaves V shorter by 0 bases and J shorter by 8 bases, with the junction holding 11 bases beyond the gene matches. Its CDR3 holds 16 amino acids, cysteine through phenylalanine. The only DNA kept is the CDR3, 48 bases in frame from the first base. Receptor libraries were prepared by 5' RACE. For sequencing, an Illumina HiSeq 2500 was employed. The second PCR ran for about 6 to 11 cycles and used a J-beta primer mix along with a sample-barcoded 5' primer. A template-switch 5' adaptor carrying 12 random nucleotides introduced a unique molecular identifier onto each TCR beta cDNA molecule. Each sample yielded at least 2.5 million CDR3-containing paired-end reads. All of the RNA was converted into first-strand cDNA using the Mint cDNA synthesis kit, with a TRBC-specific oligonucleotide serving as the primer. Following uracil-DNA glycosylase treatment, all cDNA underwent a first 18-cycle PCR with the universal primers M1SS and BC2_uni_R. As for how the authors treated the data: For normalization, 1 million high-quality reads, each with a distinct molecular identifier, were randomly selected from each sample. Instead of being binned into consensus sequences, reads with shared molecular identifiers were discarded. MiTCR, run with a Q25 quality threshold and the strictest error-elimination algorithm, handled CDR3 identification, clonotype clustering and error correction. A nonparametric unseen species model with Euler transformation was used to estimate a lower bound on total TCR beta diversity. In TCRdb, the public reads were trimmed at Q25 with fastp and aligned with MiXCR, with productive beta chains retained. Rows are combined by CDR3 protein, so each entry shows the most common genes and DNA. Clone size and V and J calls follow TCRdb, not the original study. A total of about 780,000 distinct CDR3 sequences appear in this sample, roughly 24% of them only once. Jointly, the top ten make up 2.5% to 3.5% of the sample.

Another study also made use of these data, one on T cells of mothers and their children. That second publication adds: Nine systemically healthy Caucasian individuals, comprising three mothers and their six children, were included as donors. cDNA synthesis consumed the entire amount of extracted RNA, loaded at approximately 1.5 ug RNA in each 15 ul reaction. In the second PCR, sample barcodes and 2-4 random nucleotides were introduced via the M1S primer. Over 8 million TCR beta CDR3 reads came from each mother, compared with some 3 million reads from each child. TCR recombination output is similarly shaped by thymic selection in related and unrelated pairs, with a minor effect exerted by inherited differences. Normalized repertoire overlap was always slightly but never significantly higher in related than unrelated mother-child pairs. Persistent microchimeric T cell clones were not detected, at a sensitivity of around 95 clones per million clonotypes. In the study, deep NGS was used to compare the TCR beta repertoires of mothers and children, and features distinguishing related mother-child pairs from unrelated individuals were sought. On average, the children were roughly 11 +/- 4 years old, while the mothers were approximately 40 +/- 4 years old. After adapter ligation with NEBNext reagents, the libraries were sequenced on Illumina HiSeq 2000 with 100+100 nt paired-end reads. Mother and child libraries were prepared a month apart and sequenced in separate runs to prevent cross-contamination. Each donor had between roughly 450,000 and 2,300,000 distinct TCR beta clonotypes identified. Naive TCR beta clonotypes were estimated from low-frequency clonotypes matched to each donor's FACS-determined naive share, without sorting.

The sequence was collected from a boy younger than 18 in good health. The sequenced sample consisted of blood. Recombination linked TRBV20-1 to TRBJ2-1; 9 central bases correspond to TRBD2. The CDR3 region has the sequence CSARDGSGTSLYEQFF. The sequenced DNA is TGCAGTGCTAGAGATGGGAGCGGGACTAGCTTGTATGAGCAGTTCTTC.